The clone carrying this TCR beta chain was observed a few times. Researchers ran the assay at a deep level. Profiled with immunoSEQ multiplex PCR; TCRdb holds only in-frame clones, not every one. Among hundreds of thousands of clones listed, around 75% were seen once. With 6 bases clipped from V and 7 bases from J, the junction kept 8 bases outside the gene matches. The CDR3 consists of 13 residues. Germline V gene lookup returns CDR1 SQVTM and CDR2 ANQGSEA. The data are from a study of shared clonotypes between healthy human individuals. The rearrangement joins TRBV29-1 to TRBJ2-2, with 7 bases identical to TRBD1. This TCR derives from a woman in her 40s in good health. Some clones in this sample may be carry-over from other donors' samples. Sequencing was carried out using PBMCs. Here the CDR3 reads CSVQKRTGGELFF. Here the CDR3 DNA reads TGCAGCGTGCAAAAAAGGACAGGCGGGGAGCTGTTTTTT.